This passage covers 23 T cell receptor beta chains from one sample sequenced in a study of graft-versus-host responses after intestinal transplantation. Assay: immunoSEQ multiplex PCR; the TCRdb copy retains only in-frame clones and omits some. This sample yields 12,000 to 15,000 clones, of which around 33% are seen a single time; approximately 2% belongs to the top ten. Irradiated, violet-dye-labeled stimulators (around 200,000) were plated alongside around 200,000 CFSE-labeled responders. This specimen was alloreactive CD8+ T cells from a mixed lymphocyte reaction culture, taken before intestinal transplant. Subset reported: CFSE-low proliferating T cells sorted from roughly six-day pre-transplant mixed lymphocyte reaction (GvH or HvG direction). The receptors shown here come from a human patient who received an intestinal transplant.

The chain links TRBV15 to TRBJ1-1; 9 positions match TRBD1. The germline CDR1 and CDR2 sequences are LNHNV and YYDKDF (reference sequence). J gave up 0 bases and V 1 base, and 3 bases lay outside the gene matches. The CDR3 runs to 16 residues. CDR3 coding DNA: TGTGCCACCAGCAGAGGTCGACAGGGGGTGAACACTGAAGCTTTCTTT. Protein sequence: CATSRGRQGVNTEAFF.

This sequence joins TRBV7-8 and TRBJ2-7; TRBD2 matches at 8 bases. There are 14 residues in the CDR3. Trimming at V came to 5 bases and at J to 3 bases, leaving 6 bases not matched to a gene. CDR1 and CDR2 from the germline V gene are SGHVS and FQNEAQ. The CDR3 protein is CASSLSAGGYEQYF. CDR3 coding DNA: TGTGCCAGCAGCCTCTCGGCGGGGGGCTACGAGCAGTACTTC.

The CDR3 sequence: CASSVGTVILDEQYF. Here the CDR3 DNA reads TGTGCCAGCAGCGTCGGGACAGTGATCCTCGACGAGCAGTACTTC. This chain connects TRBV9 to TRBJ2-7; 7 nucleotides line up with TRBD1. CDR3 length: 15 residues. Germline CDR1 reads SGDLS; CDR2 reads YYNGEE. The V and J ends lost 2 bases and 5 bases, in that order; junction bases with no gene match: 10.

V is TRBV4-1 and J is TRBJ2-1, with TRBD2 matching 8 bases. With 3 bases clipped from V and 8 bases from J, the junction kept 6 bases outside the gene matches. The CDR3 covers 14 residues. The germline V gene encodes CDR1 MGHRA and CDR2 YSYEKL. The CDR3 sequence is CASSHPGLVDEQFF. The CDR3 DNA follows: TGCGCCAGCAGCCATCCGGGACTAGTTGATGAGCAGTTCTTC.

This chain uses TRBV4-3 with TRBJ1-6, with D perhaps matching TRBD1 (5 bases). The CDR3 runs to 15 residues. V dropped 0 bases and J dropped 8 bases, with 11 bases sitting between them. From germline, CDR1 is LGHNA and CDR2 YSLEER. CDR3 sequence reads: CASSQDKGVYSPLHF. The DNA for the CDR3 is TGCGCCAGCAGCCAAGATAAAGGGGTATATTCACCCCTCCACTTT.

This clone appeared a single time. This sequence joins TRBV7-9 and TRBJ2-5, with D maybe TRBD2 (6 bases). Germline lookup yields CDR1 SEHNR and CDR2 FQNEAQ (reference sequence). Trimming removed 6 bases at V and 5 bases at J, with 25 bases between. CDR3 length: 17 residues. The CDR3 spells CASSREAAGLFRETQYF. CDR3 DNA sequence: TGTGCCAGCAGTAGGGAGGCGGCAGGGCTTTTCCGGGAGACCCAGTACTTC.

This clone was picked up a small number of times. CDR3 residues: CASSQGTGLGNIQYF. The DNA for the CDR3 is TGCGCCAGCAGCCAAGGAACAGGGCTCGGGAACATTCAGTACTTC. The chain couples TRBV4-3 to TRBJ2-4, with a tentative D call TRBD1 (6 bases). The CDR3 is 15 amino acids. Between the trimmed V and J ends, which lost 1 base and 7 bases, there was a span of 14 bases. Germline CDR1 LGHNA, CDR2 YSLEER.

This clone occurred once. The chain joins TRBV27 to TRBJ1-1, with D tentatively TRBD1 (5 bases). Germline V CDR1 and CDR2: MNHEY, SMNVEV (reference sequence). CDR3 length equals 12 residues. V was cut by 6 bases and J by 8 bases, with 13 bases left in between. CDR3 residues: CASSPGPGEAFF. In DNA form, the CDR3 reads TGTGCCAGCAGCCCAGGGCCAGGGGAAGCTTTCTTT.

This chain links TRBV29-1 with TRBJ1-1; no clear D. CDR3 size: 12 residues. CDR1 is SQVTM, CDR2 ANQGSEA, per germline. V gave up 6 bases and J gave up 1 base, with 9 bases separating them. The CDR3 loop is CSVFPGNTEAFF. The CDR3 DNA sequence: TGCAGCGTCTTCCCAGGGAACACTGAAGCTTTCTTT.

CDR3 sequence reads: CASSLNPEDTQYF. CDR3 bases: TGTGCCAGCAGCCTTAATCCAGAAGATACGCAGTATTTT. This chain links TRBV7-9 with TRBJ2-3; the D is unclear. Between the trimmed V and J ends, which lost 5 bases and 5 bases, there was a span of 11 bases. The CDR3 totals 13 residues. CDR1 is SEHNR, CDR2 FQNEAQ, per germline (reference sequence). Variable domain in full (rest from reference TRBV7-9 and TRBJ2-3): DTGVSQNPRHKITKRGQNVTFRCDPISEHNRLYWYRQTLGQGPEFLTYFQNEAQLEKSRLLSDRFSAERPKGSFSTLEIQRTEQGDSAMYLCASSLNPEDTQYFGPGTRLTVL.

J is TRBJ1-6 and V is TRBV10-3, with D perhaps matching TRBD1 (5 bases). CDR3 length: 19 amino acids. The germline CDR1 and CDR2 sequences are ENHRY and SYGVKD. Trimming cost V 5 bases and J 11 bases, with 31 bases left between them. DNA for the CDR3: TGTGCCATCAGTCGGGGAGGGCGCGGGACGCAAAAAGGTGGTGCACCCCTCCACTTT. This encodes CAISRGGRGTQKGGAPLHF.

The chain has TRBV4-3 and TRBJ2-7; maybe TRBD2 (5 bases). The V and J ends lost 0 bases and 2 bases respectively, with 8 bases between them. The CDR3 length is 14 residues. The germline gives CDR1 LGHNA, CDR2 YSLEER. Here the CDR3 reads CASSQDSVAYEQYF. Here the CDR3 DNA reads TGCGCCAGCAGCCAAGATAGCGTCGCCTACGAGCAGTACTTC.

This rearrangement joins TRBV7-8 to TRBJ2-3; TRBD2 matches at 8 bases. V trimming: 2 bases; J trimming: 1 base; junction bases outside the gene matches: 5. The CDR3 contains 16 residues. In germline, CDR1 is SGHVS, CDR2 FQNEAQ. CDR3: CASSLPGGVGTDTQYF. The CDR3 DNA sequence: TGTGCCAGCAGCTTACCCGGGGGGGTGGGCACAGATACGCAGTATTTT.

J is TRBJ2-7 and V is TRBV4-3, with a weak D call TRBD1 (6 bases). Germline CDR1 and CDR2: LGHNA and YSLEER. The CDR3 runs to 15 residues. Trimming took off 0 bases at V and 2 bases at J, with 11 bases between the two ends. CDR3 sequence (DNA): TGCGCCAGCAGCCAAGAGCACGAGGGGGCCTACGAGCAGTACTTC. It codes for CASSQEHEGAYEQYF.

The chain couples TRBV7-2 to TRBJ2-2; 13 bases match TRBD2. This CDR3 has 17 residues. Trimming removed 3 bases from V and 7 bases from J; junction bases left unmatched: 8. CDR1 SGHTA and CDR2 FQGNSA come from the germline V gene. CDR3 nucleotide sequence: TGTGCCAGCAGCTTCACTAGCGGGGGGGTTATTGGCGGGGAGCTGTTTTTT. Its protein is CASSFTSGGVIGGELFF.

A few counts support this clone. V and J are TRBV27 and TRBJ2-1, with TRBD1 as a possible D gene (6 bases). CDR1 MNHEY and CDR2 SMNVEV come from the germline V gene (reference sequence). Between the trimmed V and J ends, which lost 6 bases and 4 bases, there was a span of 19 bases. This CDR3 has 16 residues. This CDR3 is CASSTIDRTEYNEQFF. For the CDR3, the DNA is TGTGCCAGCAGCACCATCGATCGGACAGAGTACAATGAGCAGTTCTTC.

The V and J genes are TRBV11-2 and TRBJ1-2; 9 positions match TRBD1. This CDR3 contains 17 residues. The junction had 9 bases not matched to a gene; V was cut back by 0 bases and J by 4 bases. Germline loops: CDR1 SGHAT, CDR2 FQNNGV. The CDR3 here is CASSLDRTGAIFYGYTF. The CDR3 nucleotides are TGTGCCAGCAGCTTAGATAGGACAGGGGCAATATTCTATGGCTACACCTTC.

This clone was detected only a few times. The chain is built from TRBV27 and TRBJ2-2; 7 bases match TRBD1. The CDR3 extends over 18 amino acids. Germline trimming cut 5 bases from V and 3 bases from J; bases unmatched to any gene: 15. Germline V gene data show CDR1 as MNHEY and CDR2 as SMNVEV (reference sequence). CDR3 sequence reads: CASSISETGQRYTGELFF. Here the CDR3 DNA reads TGTGCCAGCAGTATCAGTGAGACGGGACAGAGATACACCGGGGAGCTGTTTTTT.

V and J are TRBV6-6 and TRBJ1-5, with D perhaps matching TRBD1 (6 bases). Trimming shortened V by 6 bases and J by 6 bases, and 12 bases separated the two germline ends. Germline CDR1 and CDR2: MNHNY and SVGAGI (reference sequence). There are 13 residues in the CDR3. The CDR3 coding sequence is TGTGCCAGCAGCCTTCAGGGGACTCAGCCCCAGCATTTT. As protein: CASSLQGTQPQHF.

This clone occurred a few times. This CDR3 reads CASSPEARGISEQYF. The DNA for the CDR3 is TGTGCCAGCAGCCCAGAGGCCAGGGGAATATCCGAGCAGTACTTC. V usage is TRBV28 and J usage is TRBJ2-7, with a possible D match to TRBD1 (6 bases). Trimming cost V 6 bases and J 6 bases, with 21 bases left between them. The germline V gene encodes CDR1 MDHEN and CDR2 SYDVKM. This CDR3 region has 15 residues.

This clone was picked up a small number of times. DNA for the CDR3: TGCAGCGTTGAAGGCAGGGCAAACACCGGGGAGCTGTTTTTT. Its protein product is CSVEGRANTGELFF. This chain uses TRBV29-1 with TRBJ2-2; perhaps TRBD1 as D (5 bases). V was shortened by 1 base and J by 2 bases, with 8 bases between the two germline ends. The CDR3 consists of 14 residues. Germline lookup yields CDR1 SQVTM and CDR2 ANQGSEA.

The chain couples TRBV13 to TRBJ2-7; D might be TRBD1 (6 bases). Germline CDR1 and CDR2: PRHDT and FYEKMQ (reference sequence). This CDR3 is built from 14 residues. V lost 0 bases, J lost 4 bases, and 10 bases lay in between. CDR3 nucleotides: TGTGCCAGCAGCTTAGGCCCGACAGGTTACGAGCAGTACTTC. Encoded protein: CASSLGPTGYEQYF.

J is TRBJ2-3 and V is TRBV11-3, with D maybe TRBD2 (5 bases). V was clipped by 5 bases and J by 2 bases, with 14 bases between them. CDR1 is SGHNT, CDR2 YENEEA, per germline. This CDR3 contains 15 residues. The CDR3 spells CASSPPGLPTDTQYF. The CDR3 region has the DNA TGTGCCAGCAGCCCCCCCGGACTCCCCACAGATACGCAGTATTTT.